What follows is one T cell receptor (beta chain) and its context. This entry belongs to a study of CD8+CD57+ T cells in acquired aplastic anemia. The use of genomic DNA as template underpinned the TCR beta VDJ and CDR3 profiling. TCRdb redid the calling of the reads with MiXCR, one entry per CDR3 protein. The sample shows some 240,000 distinct CDR3 sequences, approximately 35% of them seen only once. This CDR3 comprises 13 residues. Between the trimmed V and J ends, which lost 4 bases and 7 bases, there was a span of 10 bases. Germline CDR1 is SSHAT and CDR2 is FNYEAQ (reference sequence). V gene TRBV7-7 combines with J gene TRBJ2-2; the D gene could be TRBD1 or TRBD2 (5 bases each). The TCR comes from a human donor in good health, serving as a control. Sequenced input: sorted CD4+, CD8+, or CD8+CD57+ T cells (not recorded which) from PBMCs. CDR3 DNA: TGTGCCAGCAGCTCCGGGACCAACGGGGAGCTGTTTTTT. Encoded protein: CASSSGTNGELFF.